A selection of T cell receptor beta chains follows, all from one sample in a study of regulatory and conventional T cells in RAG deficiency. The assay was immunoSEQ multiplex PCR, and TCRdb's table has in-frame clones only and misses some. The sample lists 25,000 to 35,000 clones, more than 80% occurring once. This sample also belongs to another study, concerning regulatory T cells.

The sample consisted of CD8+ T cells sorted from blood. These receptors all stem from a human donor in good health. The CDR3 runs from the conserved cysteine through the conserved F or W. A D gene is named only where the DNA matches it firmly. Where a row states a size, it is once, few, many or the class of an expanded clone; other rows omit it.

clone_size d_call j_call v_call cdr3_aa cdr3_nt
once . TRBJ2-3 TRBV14 CASSQGRNTQYF TGTGCCAGCAGCCAAGGGCGAAATACGCAGTATTTT
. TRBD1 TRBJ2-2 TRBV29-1 CSVDGTGENTGELFF TGCAGCGTTGATGGGACAGGGGAGAACACCGGGGAGCTGTTTTTT
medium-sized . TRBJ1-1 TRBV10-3 CAISESAVGDYTEAFF TGTGCCATCAGTGAGTCGGCAGTTGGGGATTACACTGAAGCTTTCTTT
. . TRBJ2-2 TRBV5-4 CASKGPVGTGELFF TGTGCCAGCAAAGGTCCCGTCGGTACCGGGGAGCTGTTTTTT
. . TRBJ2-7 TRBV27 CASSPQTDYEQYF TGTGCCAGCAGTCCTCAGACTGACTACGAGCAGTACTTC
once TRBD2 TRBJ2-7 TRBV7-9 CASSFPTAGVFSEQYF TGTGCCAGCAGCTTTCCCACGGCGGGAGTATTCTCCGAGCAGTACTTC
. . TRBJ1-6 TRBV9 CASSVGGSYNSPLHF TGTGCCAGCAGCGTAGGGGGCTCCTATAATTCACCCCTCCACTTT
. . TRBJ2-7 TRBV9 CASSVDDEIYEQYF TGTGCCAGCAGCGTAGATGATGAAATCTACGAGCAGTACTTC
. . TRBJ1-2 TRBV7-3 CASSPVTFTNYGYTF TGTGCCAGCAGCCCAGTGACATTTACTAACTATGGCTACACCTTC
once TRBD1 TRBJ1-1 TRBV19 CASSPDRGLGNTEAFF TGTGCCAGTAGCCCCGACAGGGGTTTGGGGAACACTGAAGCTTTCTTT
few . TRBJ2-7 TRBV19 CASSISESYEQYF TGTGCCAGTAGTATTAGTGAATCCTACGAGCAGTACTTC
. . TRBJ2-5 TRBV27 CASSFLGTQYF TGTGCCAGCAGCTTCCTTGGGACCCAGTACTTC
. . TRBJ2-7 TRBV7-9 CASSLGGGAQWEQYF TGTGCCAGCAGCTTAGGGGGGGGCGCCCAATGGGAGCAGTACTTC
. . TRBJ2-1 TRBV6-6 CASSPDFNEQFF TGTGCCAGCAGTCCAGATTTCAATGAGCAGTTCTTC
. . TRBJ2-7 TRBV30 CAWSAQGYEQYF TGTGCCTGGAGTGCCCAGGGCTACGAGCAGTACTTC
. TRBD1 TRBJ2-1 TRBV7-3 CASSSTGGKEQFF TGTGCCAGCAGCTCGACAGGGGGCAAAGAGCAGTTCTTC
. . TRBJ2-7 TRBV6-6 CASSPSGYEQYF TGTGCCAGCAGCCCCTCTGGGTACGAGCAGTACTTC
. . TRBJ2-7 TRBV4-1 CASSQDVEELYEQYF TGCGCCAGCAGCCAAGATGTTGAGGAGCTCTACGAGCAGTACTTC
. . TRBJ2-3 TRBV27 CASSSPGHGATDTQYF TGTGCCAGCAGTTCCCCGGGGCACGGAGCTACAGATACGCAGTATTTT
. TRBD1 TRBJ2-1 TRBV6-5 CASKIGQGTGEQFF TGTGCCAGCAAGATAGGACAGGGGACGGGTGAGCAGTTCTTC
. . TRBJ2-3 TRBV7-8 CASSTSSSTDTQYF TGTGCCAGCAGCACCTCTTCTAGCACAGATACGCAGTATTTT
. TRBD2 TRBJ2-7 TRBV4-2 CASSQTPGTSAYEQYF TGTGCCAGCAGCCAAACCCCCGGGACTAGTGCCTACGAGCAGTACTTC
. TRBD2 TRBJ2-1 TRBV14 CASSLTGTSGYNEQFF TGTGCCAGCAGCCTAACCGGGACTAGCGGATACAATGAGCAGTTCTTC
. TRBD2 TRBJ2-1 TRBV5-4 CASSLSSGGTIYNEQFF TGTGCCAGCAGCTTATCTAGCGGGGGAACTATTTACAATGAGCAGTTCTTC
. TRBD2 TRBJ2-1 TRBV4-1 CASSQGAGTSGGYNEQFF TGCGCCAGCAGCCAAGGTGCCGGGACTAGCGGGGGGTACAATGAGCAGTTCTTC
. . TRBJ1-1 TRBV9 CASSVGEGSTEAFF TGTGCCAGCAGCGTAGGAGAGGGTTCCACTGAAGCTTTCTTT
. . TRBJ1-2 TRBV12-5 CASGLVPAGEGYTF TGTGCTAGTGGTTTGGTACCGGCAGGGGAGGGCTACACCTTC
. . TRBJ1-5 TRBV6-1 CASSEWQGNQPQHF TGTGCCAGCAGTGAATGGCAGGGGAATCAGCCCCAGCATTTT
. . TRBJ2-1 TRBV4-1 CAGSHQGYYNEQFF TGCGCCGGCAGCCACCAGGGGTACTACAATGAGCAGTTCTTC
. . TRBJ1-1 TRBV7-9 CASSLARSNTEAFF TGTGCCAGCAGCTTAGCACGGTCGAACACTGAAGCTTTCTTT
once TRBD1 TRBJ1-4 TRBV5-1 CASSLGERVGTGVGEKLFF TGCGCCAGCAGCTTGGGGGAGCGCGTGGGGACAGGGGTCGGTGAAAAACTGTTTTTT
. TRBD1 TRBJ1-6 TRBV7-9 CASSLPDRDSPLHF TGTGCCAGCAGCTTACCCGACAGGGACTCACCCCTCCACTTT
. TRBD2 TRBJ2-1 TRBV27 CASSLVWPSGGTNNEQFF TGTGCCAGCAGCCTGGTATGGCCTAGCGGGGGGACAAACAATGAGCAGTTCTTC
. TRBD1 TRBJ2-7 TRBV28 CASSFPPGQGAYEQYF TGTGCCAGCAGTTTCCCGCCGGGACAGGGGGCCTACGAGCAGTACTTC
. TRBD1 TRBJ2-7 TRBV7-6 CASSFRTGDNEQYF TGTGCCAGCAGCTTCCGGACAGGGGATAACGAGCAGTACTTC
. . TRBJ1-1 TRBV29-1 CSKDWRFF TGCAGCAAGGACTGGAGGTTCTTT
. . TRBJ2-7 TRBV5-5 CASSSGGLSLYEQYF TGTGCCAGCAGCTCAGGGGGACTTTCCCTCTACGAGCAGTACTTC
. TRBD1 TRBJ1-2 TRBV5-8 CASSGQEGYGYTF TGTGCCAGCAGCGGACAGGAGGGATATGGCTACACCTTC
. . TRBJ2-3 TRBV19 CASSPGGPDTQYF TGTGCCAGCTCCCCGGGGGGCCCAGATACGCAGTATTTT
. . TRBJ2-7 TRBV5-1 CASSLGGEQYF TGCGCCAGCAGCTTGGGGGGAGAGCAGTACTTC
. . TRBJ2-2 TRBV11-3 CASSLVFTGYTGELFF TGTGCCAGCAGCTTAGTATTTACGGGATACACCGGGGAGCTGTTTTTT
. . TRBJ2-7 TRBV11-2 CASSFGGRIYEQYF TGTGCCAGCAGCTTCGGGGGAAGGATCTACGAGCAGTACTTC
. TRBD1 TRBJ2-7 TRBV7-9 CASSLAVPGQGYYEQYF TGTGCCAGCAGCTTAGCGGTACCGGGACAGGGATACTACGAGCAGTACTTC
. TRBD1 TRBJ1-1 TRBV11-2 CASSQGTDEAFF TGTGCCAGCAGCCAGGGGACAGATGAAGCTTTCTTT
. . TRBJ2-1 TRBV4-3 CASSQDEGEQFF TGCGCCAGCAGCCAAGATGAAGGTGAGCAGTTCTTC
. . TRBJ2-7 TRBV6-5 CASSPRGANEQYF TGTGCCAGCTCACCCAGAGGTGCCAACGAGCAGTACTTC
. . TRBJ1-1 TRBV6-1 CASSEGTGLNTEAFF TGTGCCAGCAGTGAAGGTACAGGTTTGAACACTGAAGCTTTCTTT
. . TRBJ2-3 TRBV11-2 CASSLLSTDTQYF TGTGCCAGCAGCTTACTTAGCACAGATACGCAGTATTTT
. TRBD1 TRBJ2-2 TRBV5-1 CASSLRDREDTGELLF TGCGCCAGCAGCTTAAGGGACAGGGAGGACACCGGGGAGCTGCTTTTT
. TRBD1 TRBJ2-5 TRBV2 CASSDPDREETQYF TGTGCCAGCAGTGACCCGGACAGGGAAGAGACCCAGTACTTC
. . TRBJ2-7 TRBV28 CAGSSPDRAYEQYF TGTGCCGGCAGCTCCCCCGACAGAGCCTACGAGCAGTACTTC
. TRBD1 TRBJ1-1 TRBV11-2 CASSLTGEGEAFF TGTGCCAGCAGCTTGACAGGGGAGGGTGAAGCTTTCTTT
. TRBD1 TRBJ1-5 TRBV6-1 CASSTGTGYQPQHF TGTGCCAGCAGCACCGGGACAGGTTATCAGCCCCAGCATTTT
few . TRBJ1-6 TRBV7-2 CASSRYLSVENSPLHF TGTGCCAGCAGCCGCTACTTATCCGTAGAGAATTCACCCCTCCACTTT